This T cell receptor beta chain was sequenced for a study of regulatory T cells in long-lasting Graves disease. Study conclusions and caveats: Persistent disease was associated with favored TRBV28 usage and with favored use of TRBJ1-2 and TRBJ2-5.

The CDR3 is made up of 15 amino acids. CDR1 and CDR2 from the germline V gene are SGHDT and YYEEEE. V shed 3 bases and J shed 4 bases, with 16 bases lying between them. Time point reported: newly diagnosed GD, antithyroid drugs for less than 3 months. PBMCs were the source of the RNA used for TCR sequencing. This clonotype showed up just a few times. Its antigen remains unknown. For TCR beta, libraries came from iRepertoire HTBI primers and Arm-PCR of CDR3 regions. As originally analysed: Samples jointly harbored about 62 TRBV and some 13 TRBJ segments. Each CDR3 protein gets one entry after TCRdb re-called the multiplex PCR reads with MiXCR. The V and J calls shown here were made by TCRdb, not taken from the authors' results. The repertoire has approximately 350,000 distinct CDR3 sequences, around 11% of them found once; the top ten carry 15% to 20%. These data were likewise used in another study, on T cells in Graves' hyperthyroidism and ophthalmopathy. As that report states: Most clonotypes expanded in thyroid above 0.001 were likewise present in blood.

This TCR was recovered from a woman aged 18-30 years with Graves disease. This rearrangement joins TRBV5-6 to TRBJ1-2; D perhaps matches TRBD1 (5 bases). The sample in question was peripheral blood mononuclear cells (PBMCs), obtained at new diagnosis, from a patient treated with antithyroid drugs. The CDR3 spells CASSSRGTMPYGYTF. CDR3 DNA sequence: TGTGCCAGCAGCTCGAGGGGTACGATGCCCTATGGCTACACCTTC.